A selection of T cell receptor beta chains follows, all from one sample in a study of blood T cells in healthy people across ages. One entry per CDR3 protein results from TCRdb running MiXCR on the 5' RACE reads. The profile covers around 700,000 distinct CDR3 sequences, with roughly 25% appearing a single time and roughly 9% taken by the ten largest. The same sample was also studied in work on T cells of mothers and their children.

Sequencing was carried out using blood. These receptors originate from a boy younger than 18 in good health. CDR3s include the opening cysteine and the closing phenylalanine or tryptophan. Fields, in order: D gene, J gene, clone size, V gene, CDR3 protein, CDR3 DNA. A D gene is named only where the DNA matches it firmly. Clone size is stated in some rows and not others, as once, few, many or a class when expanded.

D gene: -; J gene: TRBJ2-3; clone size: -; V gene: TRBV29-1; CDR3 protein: CSVKAPDTQYF; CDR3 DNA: TGCAGCGTTAAAGCGCCAGATACGCAGTATTTT
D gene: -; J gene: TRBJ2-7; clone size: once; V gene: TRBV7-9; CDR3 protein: CASSLLRTRPGEQYF; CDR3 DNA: TGTGCCAGCAGCTTATTGAGGACGAGGCCGGGCGAGCAGTACTTC
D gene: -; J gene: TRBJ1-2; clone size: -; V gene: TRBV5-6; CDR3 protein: CASSNDRGRLQFGYTF; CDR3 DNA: TGTGCCAGCAGCAACGACCGGGGGCGCTTACAGTTTGGCTACACCTTC
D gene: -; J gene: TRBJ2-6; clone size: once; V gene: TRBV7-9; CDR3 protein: CASSLKGSSGANVLTF; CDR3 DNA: TGTGCCAGCAGCTTAAAGGGAAGCTCTGGGGCCAACGTCCTGACTTTC
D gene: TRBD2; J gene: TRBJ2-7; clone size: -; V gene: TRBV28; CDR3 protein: CASLAGGNYEQYF; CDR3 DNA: TGTGCCAGCCTAGCGGGAGGAAACTACGAGCAGTACTTC
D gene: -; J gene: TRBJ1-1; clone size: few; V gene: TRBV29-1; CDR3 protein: CSVESLTTEAFF; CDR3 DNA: TGCAGCGTTGAGTCGCTGACCACTGAAGCTTTCTTT
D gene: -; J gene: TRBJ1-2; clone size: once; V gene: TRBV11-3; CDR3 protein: CASSLRSGTNYGYTF; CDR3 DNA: TGTGCCAGCAGCTTAAGGTCGGGGACTAACTATGGCTACACCTTC
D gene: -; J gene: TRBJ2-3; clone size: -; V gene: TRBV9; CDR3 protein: CASSPGPTTDTQYF; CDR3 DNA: TGTGCCAGCTCTCCGGGACCCACGACAGATACGCAGTATTTT
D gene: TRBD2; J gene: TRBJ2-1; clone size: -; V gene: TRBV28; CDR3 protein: CASVAGLASYNEQFF; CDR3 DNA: TGTGCCAGCGTGGCGGGACTAGCGTCCTACAATGAGCAGTTCTTC
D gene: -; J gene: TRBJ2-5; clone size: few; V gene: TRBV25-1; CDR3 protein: CASKGGADQETQYF; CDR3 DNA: TGTGCCAGCAAGGGGGGGGCGGACCAAGAGACCCAGTACTTC
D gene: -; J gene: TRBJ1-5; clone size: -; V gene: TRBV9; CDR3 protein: CASSVGFGGQPQHF; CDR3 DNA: TGTGCCAGCAGCGTAGGGTTCGGGGGACAGCCCCAGCATTTT
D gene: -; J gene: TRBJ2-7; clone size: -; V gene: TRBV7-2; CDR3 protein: CASSLVDSLTYEQYF; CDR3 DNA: TGTGCCAGCAGCTTAGTGGACTCCCTTACCTACGAGCAGTACTTC
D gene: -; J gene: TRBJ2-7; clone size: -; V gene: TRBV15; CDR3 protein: CATNTGEDEQYF; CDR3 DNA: TGTGCCACCAATACAGGGGAGGACGAGCAGTACTTC
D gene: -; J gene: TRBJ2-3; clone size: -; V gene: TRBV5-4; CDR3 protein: CASSTDRFTDTQYF; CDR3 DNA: TGTGCCAGCAGCACCGACAGGTTCACAGATACGCAGTATTTT
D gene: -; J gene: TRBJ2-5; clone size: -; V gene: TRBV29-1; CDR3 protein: CSVEDGALQETQYF; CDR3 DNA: TGCAGCGTTGAAGACGGGGCACTCCAAGAGACCCAGTACTTC
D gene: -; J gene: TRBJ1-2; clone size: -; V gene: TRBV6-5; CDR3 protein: CASSLHSNYGYTF; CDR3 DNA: TGTGCCAGCAGCCTACACTCTAACTATGGCTACACCTTC
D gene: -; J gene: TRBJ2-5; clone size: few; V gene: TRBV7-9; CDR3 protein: CASSFAFPESEEAQYF; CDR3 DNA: TGTGCCAGCAGCTTTGCTTTCCCCGAGAGTGAGGAAGCCCAGTACTTC
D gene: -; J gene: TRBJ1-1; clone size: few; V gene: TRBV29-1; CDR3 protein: CSVEDWEVNTEAFF; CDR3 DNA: TGCAGCGTTGAAGATTGGGAGGTTAACACTGAAGCTTTCTTT
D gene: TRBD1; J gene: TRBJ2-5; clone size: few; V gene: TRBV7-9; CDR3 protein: CASSLKGAVQETQYF; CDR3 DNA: TGTGCCAGCAGCTTAAAGGGGGCGGTCCAAGAGACCCAGTACTTC
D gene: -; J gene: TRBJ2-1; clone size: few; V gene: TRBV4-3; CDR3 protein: CASSQDRGQTYNEQFF; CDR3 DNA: TGCGCCAGCAGCCAAGATAGGGGACAAACCTACAATGAGCAGTTCTTC
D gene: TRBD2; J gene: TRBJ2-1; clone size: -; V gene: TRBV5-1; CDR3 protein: CASSLGGLAGYNEQFF; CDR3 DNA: TGCGCCAGCAGCTTGGGGGGTCTAGCGGGGTACAATGAGCAGTTCTTC
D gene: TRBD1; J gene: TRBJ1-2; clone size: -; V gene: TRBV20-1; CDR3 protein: CSAARDRDYGYTF; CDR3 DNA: TGCAGTGCTGCCCGGGACAGAGACTATGGCTACACCTTC
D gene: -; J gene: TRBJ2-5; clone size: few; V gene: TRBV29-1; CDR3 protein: CSAQLETQYF; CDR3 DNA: TGCAGCGCCCAGTTGGAGACCCAGTACTTC
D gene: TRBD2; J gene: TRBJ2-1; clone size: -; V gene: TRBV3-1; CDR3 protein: CASSLETGLDYNEQFF; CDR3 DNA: TGTGCCAGCTCACTAGAAACAGGACTAGACTACAATGAGCAGTTCTTC
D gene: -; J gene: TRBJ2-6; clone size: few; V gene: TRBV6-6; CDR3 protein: CATLDSSSGANVLTF; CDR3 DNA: TGTGCCACCCTGGACAGTTCCTCTGGGGCCAACGTCCTGACTTTC
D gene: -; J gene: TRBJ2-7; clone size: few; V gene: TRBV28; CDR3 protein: CASSLQRRWDYEQYF; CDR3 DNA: TGTGCCAGCAGTTTACAGCGCAGGTGGGACTACGAGCAGTACTTC
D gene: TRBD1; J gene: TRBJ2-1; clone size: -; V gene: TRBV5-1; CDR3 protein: CASSKGTGNEQFF; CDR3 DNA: TGCGCCAGCAGCAAAGGGACAGGCAATGAGCAGTTCTTC
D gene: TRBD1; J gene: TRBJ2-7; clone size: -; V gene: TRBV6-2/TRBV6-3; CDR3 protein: CASSYAGTGSYEQYF; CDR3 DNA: TGTGCCAGCAGTTACGCTGGGACAGGATCCTACGAGCAGTACTTC
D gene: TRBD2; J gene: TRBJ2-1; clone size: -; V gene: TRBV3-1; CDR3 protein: CASSQTSGGHNEQFF; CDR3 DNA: TGTGCCAGCAGCCAGACTAGCGGGGGACACAATGAGCAGTTCTTC
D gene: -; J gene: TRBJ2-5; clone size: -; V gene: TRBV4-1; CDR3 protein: CASSLETGYQETQYF; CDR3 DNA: TGCGCCAGCAGCCTTGAGACGGGGTACCAAGAGACCCAGTACTTC